The entry below describes one T cell receptor (beta chain). Its antigen is unknown. These data are taken from a study of T cell repertoires in cytomegalovirus infection. Study in general: Carrying CMV and the relevant HLA type showed in public TCR beta signatures.

Deletions cut 4 bases from V and 0 bases from J, with 13 bases between. This CDR3 is 17 amino acids long. Per the germline V gene, CDR1 is MGHRA and CDR2 is YSYEKL. Via MiXCR, TCRdb re-called the reads, giving one row per CDR3 protein. The sample carries some 680,000 distinct CDR3 sequences, roughly a third recorded once. Study results and limitations: There were HLA-C-restricted CMV-specific TCR beta clonotypes dominating the ex vivo response. CMV carriers having the relevant HLA were flagged by cumulative public TCR beta family frequency.

The chain employs TRBV4-1 and TRBJ1-6; D is undetermined. Sequenced sample: PBMCs. The sequence was collected from a human donor in good health (CMV status not recorded). Some clones in this sample may be carry-over from other donors' samples. The CDR3 bases are TGCGCCAGCAGCCCCAAGGAGGAATCCTCCTATAATTCACCCCTCCACTTT. Translating gives CASSPKEESSYNSPLHF.